These 30 T cell receptor beta chains were all obtained from the same sample, sequenced in a study of post-analysis software for immune sequencing data. Libraries were made from TCR beta cDNA, and they carried unique molecular identifiers. TCRdb called the PCR reads again in MiXCR, with one record for every CDR3 protein. The repertoire holds hundreds of thousands of distinct CDR3 sequences, 59% seen once, with 11% in the top ten. The antigens for these receptors are not known. Study outcomes and limitations: Patients carried roughly 5 TRBV segments more frequently than controls did, and TRBV5-6, TRBV5-1 and TRBV20-1 were among them.

The sample consisted of blood. These TCRs come from a girl aged 2 to 10 with multiple sclerosis.

As DNA, the CDR3 is TGCAGTGCTAATACTAGAGGCGACAATGAGCAGTTCTTC. Its protein is CSANTRGDNEQFF. The V and J genes are TRBV20-1 and TRBJ2-1; D might be TRBD2 (5 bases). The germline V gene encodes CDR1 DFQATT and CDR2 SNEGSKA (reference sequence). This CDR3 has 13 amino acids. Trimming took off 4 bases at V and 5 bases at J, with 12 bases between the two ends.

V is TRBV20-1 and J is TRBJ2-3; possibly TRBD2 for D (5 bases). Germline CDR1 reads DFQATT; CDR2 reads SNEGSKA (reference sequence). Trimming left V 6 bases short and J 2 bases short, with 30 bases between. CDR3 size: 19 residues. CDR3 coding DNA: TGCAGTGCCGCCGGACGGGCTAGTGGAGGTTCCCGAGACACAGATACGCAGTATTTT. Translated, it gives CSAAGRASGGSRDTDTQYF.

V gene TRBV27 combines with J gene TRBJ2-1; D tentatively reads TRBD1 or TRBD2 (5 bases each). This CDR3 spans 17 amino acids. Trimming removed 5 bases from V and 3 bases from J, with 20 bases in between. The germline V gene encodes CDR1 MNHEY and CDR2 SMNVEV (reference sequence). The CDR3 sequence is CASSEARGVLIYNEQFF. CDR3 bases: TGTGCCAGCAGTGAAGCGCGAGGGGTCCTCATCTACAATGAGCAGTTCTTC.

This chain connects TRBV11-2 to TRBJ2-7; tentatively, D is TRBD1 or TRBD2 (6 bases each). Trimming removed 3 bases at V and 4 bases at J, with 34 bases between. The CDR3 has 21 amino acids. The V gene's germline CDR1 is SGHAT and CDR2 FQNNGV. The CDR3 reads CASSFSRGGERGLGALYEQYF. The CDR3 DNA reads TGTGCCAGCAGCTTTTCTAGAGGCGGGGAACGGGGGCTTGGCGCGCTATACGAGCAGTACTTC.

Here the CDR3 reads CASASGEQPQHF. The CDR3, as DNA: TGTGCCAGCGCCTCGGGTGAGCAGCCCCAGCATTTT. V is TRBV6-4 and J is TRBJ1-5; D remains ambiguous. Deletions cut 8 bases from V and 7 bases from J, with 12 bases between. Germline V CDR1 and CDR2: MRHNA, SNTAGT. The CDR3 is 12 residues long.

This clonotype was detected a few times. V usage is TRBV20-1 and J usage is TRBJ1-5; perhaps TRBD1 as D (5 bases). This CDR3 contains 17 residues. V lost 0 bases and J lost 0, with 15 bases in between. CDR1 is DFQATT and CDR2 is SNEGSKA in the germline V gene (reference sequence). As DNA, the CDR3 is TGCAGTGCTAGAGAGGGTGTGTTGGGGGTTAGCAATCAGCCCCAGCATTTT. Translation: CSAREGVLGVSNQPQHF.

V usage is TRBV28 and J usage is TRBJ2-1, with TRBD1 matching 10 bases. This CDR3 contains 16 residues. The J segment lost 3 bases and the V segment lost 5 bases, leaving 7 bases of the junction unmatched. CDR1 is MDHEN, CDR2 SYDVKM, per germline. DNA of the CDR3: TGTGCCAGCAGTCCGACGGGGACAGGGGTCTACAATGAGCAGTTCTTC. Translation gives CASSPTGTGVYNEQFF.

The chain couples TRBV29-1 to TRBJ1-1, with 9 bases lining up with TRBD1. Germline-derived CDR1 and CDR2 are SQVTM and ANQGSEA. There are 14 residues in the CDR3. The DNA of the CDR3 is TGCAGTGCGGGGGGGGACAGGGCGGACACTGAAGCTTTCTTT. It codes for CSAGGDRADTEAFF.

This chain links TRBV7-8 with TRBJ2-1, with 12 nucleotides matching TRBD2. This CDR3 has 17 amino acids. Germline assignment: CDR1 SGHVS and CDR2 FQNEAQ. J lost 5 bases, V lost 3 bases, and 8 bases had no gene match. CDR3 protein: CASSFRLAGVGDNEQFF. The DNA for the CDR3 is TGTGCCAGCAGCTTCAGACTAGCGGGAGTAGGGGACAATGAGCAGTTCTTC. Together with reference TRBV7-8 and TRBJ2-1, the CDR3 gives the full variable domain: GAGVSQSPRYKVAKRGQDVALRCDPISGHVSLFWYQQALGQGPEFLTYFQNEAQLDKSGLPSDRFFAERPEGSVSTLKIQRTQQEDSAVYLCASSFRLAGVGDNEQFFGPGTRLTVL.

V is TRBV6-6 and J is TRBJ1-1, with D unresolved. With 2 bases removed from V and 0 bases from J, the gap between germline ends came to 4 bases. This CDR3 spans 13 amino acids. The germline CDR1 and CDR2 sequences are MNHNY and SVGAGI (reference sequence). CDR3: CASSYQVNTEAFF. CDR3 in DNA: TGTGCCAGCAGTTACCAGGTGAACACTGAAGCTTTCTTT.

The chain links TRBV7-6 to TRBJ2-2; 7 nucleotides agree with TRBD1. The CDR3 is made up of 14 amino acids. Losses at the gene ends were 7 bases for V and 3 bases for J; bases not matched to a gene: 5. From germline, CDR1 is SGHVS and CDR2 FNYEAQ. CDR3: CASKRQGDTGELFF. The CDR3 nucleotides read TGTGCCAGCAAACGTCAGGGGGACACCGGGGAGCTGTTTTTT.

This clonotype showed up just a few times. The chain uses TRBV27 and TRBJ2-1, with 9 bases matching TRBD1. The CDR3 is 14 residues long. CDR1 is MNHEY, CDR2 SMNVEV, per germline (reference sequence). V trimming: 3 bases; J trimming: 7 bases; junction bases outside the gene matches: 4. In nucleotides, the CDR3 is TGTGCCAGCAGTTTCGACAGGGGGTTGAATGAGCAGTTCTTC. It yields the protein CASSFDRGLNEQFF.

The rearrangement uses TRBV5-1 and TRBJ1-1; tentatively, D is TRBD1 (5 bases). This CDR3 is built from 14 residues. Germline values: CDR1 SGHRS, CDR2 YFSETQ. Trimming cost V 4 bases and J 5 bases, with 15 bases left between them. The CDR3 is CASSRDGGGTEAFF. The CDR3 coding sequence is TGCGCCAGCAGCAGGGACGGGGGAGGAACTGAAGCTTTCTTT.

This clonotype was observed at least ten times. The chain has TRBV7-2 and TRBJ2-5; D not certain. The CDR3 totals 11 residues. Germline V gene data show CDR1 as SGHTA and CDR2 as FQGNSA. The germline V and J ends were trimmed by 5 bases and 1 base, with 2 bases remaining between them. The CDR3 loop reads CASSPQETQYF. CDR3 nucleotide sequence: TGTGCCAGCAGCCCCCAAGAGACCCAGTACTTC. The full variable domain, with the rest looked up from reference TRBV7-2 and TRBJ2-5, is GAGVSQSPSNKVTEKGKDVELRCDPISGHTALYWYRQSLGQGLEFLIYFQGNSAPDKSGLPSDRFSAERTGGSVSTLTIQRTQQEDSAVYLCASSPQETQYFGPGTRLLVL.

The CDR3 bases are TGCAGCGTTGAAAAGCCAGGGGTCGAAAGGACCCAGTACTTC. Its protein product is CSVEKPGVERTQYF. The chain combines TRBV29-1 with TRBJ2-5; possibly TRBD1 for D (6 bases). CDR1 SQVTM and CDR2 ANQGSEA come from the germline V gene. This CDR3 has 14 amino acids. The ends were cut back, 2 bases at V and 7 bases at J, with 17 bases in the middle. Full variable domain (missing parts from reference TRBV29-1 and TRBJ2-5): SAVISQKPSRDICQRGTSLTIQCQVDSQVTMMFWYRQQPGQSLTLIATANQGSEATYESGFVIDKFPISRPNLTFSTLTVSNMSPEDSSIYLCSVEKPGVERTQYFGPGTRLLVL.

This clonotype was recorded once. The CDR3 is CASSLARVSPDTQYF. The DNA of the CDR3 is TGCGCCAGCAGCTTGGCCAGGGTCAGCCCAGATACGCAGTATTTT. This rearrangement joins TRBV5-1 to TRBJ2-3, with D perhaps matching TRBD1 (5 bases). This CDR3 has 15 residues. The ends were cut back, 0 bases at V and 4 bases at J, with 12 bases in the middle. CDR1 and CDR2 from the germline V gene are SGHRS and YFSETQ. Full variable domain (missing parts from reference TRBV5-1 and TRBJ2-3): KAGVTQTPRYLIKTRGQQVTLSCSPISGHRSVSWYQQTPGQGLQFLFEYFSETQRNKGNFPGRFSGRQFSNSRSEMNVSTLELGDSALYLCASSLARVSPDTQYFGPGTRLTVL.

This clonotype was observed a few times. This CDR3 reads CASSSITISGRARLGALDEQFF. CDR3 bases: TGTGCCAGCAGTTCCATAACGATTAGCGGGAGGGCCAGGCTGGGAGCCCTCGATGAGCAGTTCTTC. The chain employs TRBV6-2 or TRBV6-3 and TRBJ2-7, with 11 bases that match TRBD2. The J call is doubtful: the DNA matches TRBJ2-1 better. The germline CDR1 and CDR2 sequences are MNHEY and SVGEGT. This CDR3 is 22 amino acids long.

V gene TRBV9 combines with J gene TRBJ2-1, with TRBD2 matching 9 bases. Germline loops: CDR1 SGDLS, CDR2 YYNGEE. The CDR3 has 14 amino acids. J gave up 8 bases and V 3 bases, and 6 bases lay outside the gene matches. CDR3: CASSATGLAYEQFF. The CDR3 region has the DNA TGTGCCAGCAGCGCTACCGGACTAGCGTATGAGCAGTTCTTC.

The chain recombines TRBV20-1 with TRBJ1-1; 7 nucleotides agree with TRBD1. V lost 1 base to trimming and J lost 0 bases; unmatched junction nucleotides: 11. The CDR3 sequence is 17 residues long. Germline loops: CDR1 DFQATT, CDR2 SNEGSKA (reference sequence). The CDR3 protein is CSARVGVRGLLNTEAFF. The CDR3 coding sequence is TGCAGTGCTAGAGTGGGGGTCAGGGGGTTGCTGAACACTGAAGCTTTCTTT.

The chain couples TRBV6-5 to TRBJ1-1, with 7 bases aligning to TRBD1. Germline CDR1 MNHEY, CDR2 SVGAGI. The CDR3 has 18 amino acids. V lost 0 bases and J lost 2; bases outside the gene matches: 12. The DNA for the CDR3 is TGTGCCAGCAGTTACTCAGGGGGCCAACACGATAGAAACACTGAAGCTTTCTTT. Translation gives CASSYSGGQHDRNTEAFF.

This clonotype was counted between two and nine times. The chain is built from TRBV7-8 and TRBJ2-3, with 7 bases that match TRBD2. V trimming: 3 bases; J trimming: 2 bases; junction bases outside the gene matches: 11. The CDR3 is 17 residues long. In germline, CDR1 is SGHVS, CDR2 FQNEAQ. CDR3 protein: CASSFLGLGSLTDTQYF. CDR3 bases: TGTGCCAGCAGCTTTCTCGGACTAGGGTCCCTCACAGATACGCAGTATTTT.

The chain links TRBV20-1 to TRBJ2-5; the match to TRBD2 covers 7 bases. CDR1 and CDR2 from the germline V gene are DFQATT and SNEGSKA (reference sequence). The CDR3 spans 15 residues. Trimming removed 0 bases from V and 2 bases from J; junction bases left unmatched: 6. CDR3 sequence reads: CSARDLAGVQETQYF. In DNA, the CDR3 is TGCAGTGCTAGAGATCTGGCGGGGGTACAAGAGACCCAGTACTTC.

This clonotype was seen a single time. V usage is TRBV3-1 and J usage is TRBJ1-1; 8 bases are a match to TRBD1. The CDR3 sequence is 17 residues long. Germline assignment: CDR1 LGHDT and CDR2 YNNKEL (reference sequence). The ends lost 0 bases at V and 5 bases at J; junction bases unmatched: 11. In DNA form, the CDR3 reads TGTGCCAGCAGCCAAGATCCCCCTGGACAGGGATCAACTGAAGCTTTCTTT. This gives the protein CASSQDPPGQGSTEAFF.

This rearrangement joins TRBV29-1 to TRBJ2-7, with 8 bases matching TRBD2. The germline V gene encodes CDR1 SQVTM and CDR2 ANQGSEA. CDR3 size: 14 residues. J gave up 3 bases and V 6 bases, and 10 bases lay outside the gene matches. The CDR3 DNA follows: TGCAGCGTGGCGCTCCGGGGGGGGCTCTACGAGCAGTACTTC. Protein product: CSVALRGGLYEQYF.

The J gene is TRBJ2-1, the V gene TRBV5-1, with 8 bases aligning to TRBD2. CDR3 size: 13 residues. Germline values: CDR1 SGHRS, CDR2 YFSETQ. After removal of 4 bases from V and 8 bases from J, the junction contained 5 bases not matched to a gene. The CDR3 bases are TGCGCCAGCAGCATGACTAGCGTCGATGAGCAGTTCTTC. It is translated as CASSMTSVDEQFF.

The J gene is TRBJ2-1, the V gene TRBV15; 12 bases line up with TRBD2. This CDR3 region has 17 residues. CDR1 and CDR2 (germline): LNHNV, YYDKDF (reference sequence). Trimming removed 0 bases from V and 9 bases from J; junction bases left unmatched: 9. Written as DNA, the CDR3 is TGTGCCACCAGCAGAGATGGGCCTCTAGCGGGGGGGGTTGAGCAGTTCTTC. Protein product: CATSRDGPLAGGVEQFF.

J is TRBJ1-2 and V is TRBV2; no clear D gene. Trimming took off 4 bases at V and 2 bases at J, with 5 bases between the two ends. The germline CDR1 and CDR2 sequences are SNHLY and FYNNEI. This CDR3 region has 12 residues. In DNA, the CDR3 is TGTGCCAGCAGTGCTGAGAACTATGGCTACACCTTC. Translating gives CASSAENYGYTF.

The rearrangement joins TRBV5-1 to TRBJ2-7, with 8 bases identical to TRBD2. The V and J ends lost 6 bases and 2 bases, in that order; junction bases with no gene match: 4. Germline loops: CDR1 SGHRS, CDR2 YFSETQ. There are 13 residues in the CDR3. The CDR3 loop reads CASMREEAYEQYF. For the CDR3, the DNA is TGCGCCAGCATGCGGGAGGAGGCCTACGAGCAGTACTTC.

In its sample, this clonotype was seen a few times. The J gene is TRBJ2-5, the V gene TRBV29-1; perhaps TRBD1 as D (5 bases). V was clipped by 7 bases and J by 2 bases, with 17 bases between them. CDR1 is SQVTM and CDR2 is ANQGSEA in the germline V gene. This CDR3 has 14 amino acids. The CDR3 loop is CSGTRQGRQETQYF. The CDR3 DNA follows: TGCAGCGGGACGAGGCAGGGAAGGCAAGAGACCCAGTACTTC.

The chain carries TRBV20-1 and TRBJ1-5; no firm D call. The CDR3 has 14 amino acids. Trimming took 2 bases from V and 0 from J, leaving 8 bases between them. CDR1 DFQATT and CDR2 SNEGSKA come from the germline V gene (reference sequence). The CDR3 DNA reads TGCAGTGCTAGATTCGGGGATAGCAATCAGCCCCAGCATTTT. Amino acids: CSARFGDSNQPQHF.